A single sample gave rise to the 31 T cell receptor beta chains below, sequenced in a study of cytomegalovirus exposure and HLA in healthy donors. PCR primers comprised 60 Vbeta and 13 Jbeta primers. Generated by immunoSEQ multiplex PCR, the TCRdb table keeps only in-frame clones and is missing some. This sample yields 75,000 to 90,000 clones, of which around three fifths are seen a single time; 15% belongs to the top ten. The sample was PBMCs. All receptors derive from a woman in her 40s in good health and CMV-seropositive.

This clone turned up a few times. The chain uses TRBV15 and TRBJ2-5; 10 nucleotides align to TRBD2. Germline V lookup: CDR1 LNHNV, CDR2 YYDKDF (reference sequence). CDR3 length equals 15 residues. V was pared by 6 bases and J by 11 bases, with 15 bases of the junction left unmatched. CDR3 residues: CATRDTSGTLNGQYF. CDR3 nucleotides: TGTGCCACCAGAGATACTAGCGGGACCCTTAATGGACAGTACTTC.

This clone showed up just a few times. The chain uses TRBV7-8 and TRBJ2-2, with D uncertain. The CDR3 has 18 residues. V shed 5 bases and J shed 2 bases, with 21 bases lying between them. CDR1 and CDR2 (germline): SGHVS, FQNEAQ. The CDR3 protein is CASSRHGLDLANTGELFF. CDR3 nucleotides: TGTGCCAGCAGCCGGCACGGCCTAGATCTCGCAAACACCGGGGAGCTGTTTTTT.

The chain carries TRBV10-3 and TRBJ1-2; D is possibly TRBD1 (6 bases). The CDR3 has 16 residues. Germline V gene sequence: CDR1 ENHRY, CDR2 SYGVKD. V was clipped by 2 bases and J by 1 base, with 14 bases between them. The CDR3 loop is CAISEAPGHDNYGYTF. Here the CDR3 DNA reads TGTGCCATCAGTGAGGCCCCGGGACACGATAACTATGGCTACACCTTC.

The chain links TRBV6-6 to TRBJ2-7, with 10 bases matching TRBD2. Germline V CDR1 and CDR2: MNHNY, SVGAGI (reference sequence). This CDR3 has 15 amino acids. Germline trimming cut 1 base from V and 3 bases from J; bases unmatched to any gene: 3. Written as DNA, the CDR3 is TGTGCCAGCAGTTACTTGGGACTAGCGAGCTACGAGCAGTACTTC. Translating gives CASSYLGLASYEQYF.

There are a few counts of this clone. The chain employs TRBV27 and TRBJ2-3, with 12 bases aligning to TRBD1. Germline values: CDR1 MNHEY, CDR2 SMNVEV (reference sequence). The CDR3 is made up of 17 amino acids. V was clipped by 4 bases and J by 4 bases; unmatched bases: 9. CDR3 region: CASSSPIRDRGPDTQYF. As DNA, the CDR3 is TGTGCCAGCAGTTCCCCAATCCGGGACAGGGGGCCAGATACGCAGTATTTT.

This chain joins TRBV5-4 and TRBJ1-1; 9 bases line up with TRBD1. Trimming cost V 3 bases and J 6 bases; bases outside gene matches: 6. CDR3 length equals 14 residues. Per germline, CDR1 SGHNT and CDR2 YYREEE (reference sequence). This CDR3 reads CASSSTGGRSEAFF. CDR3 coding DNA: TGTGCCAGCAGCTCGACAGGGGGTAGGTCTGAAGCTTTCTTT. The entire variable domain, with the rest obtained from reference TRBV5-4 and TRBJ1-1, is as follows: ETGVTQSPTHLIKTRGQQVTLRCSSQSGHNTVSWYQQALGQGPQFIFQYYREEENGRGNFPPRFSGLQFPNYSSELNVNALELDDSALYLCASSSTGGRSEAFFGQGTRLTVV.

The chain joins TRBV6-6 to TRBJ2-1, with TRBD2 matching over 8 bases. The V gene end was trimmed by 6 bases and the J gene end by 0 bases; junction bases not matched to a gene: 4. The V gene's germline CDR1 is MNHNY and CDR2 SVGAGI (reference sequence). The CDR3 is made up of 15 amino acids. In nucleotides, the CDR3 is TGTGCCAGCAGCCCGAGCGGGAGCTCCTACAATGAGCAGTTCTTC. Its translation is CASSPSGSSYNEQFF.

The chain links TRBV9 to TRBJ2-6; no firm D call. The CDR3 is 15 amino acids. The germline CDR1 and CDR2 sequences are SGDLS and YYNGEE. Trimming pared 3 bases from V and 0 bases from J, leaving 7 bases between. Here the CDR3 reads CASSAQFSGANVLTF. In nucleotides, the CDR3 is TGTGCCAGCAGCGCACAGTTCTCTGGGGCCAACGTCCTGACTTTC. The full variable domain, with the rest looked up from reference TRBV9 and TRBJ2-6, is DSGVTQTPKHLITATGQRVTLRCSPRSGDLSVYWYQQSLDQGLQFLIQYYNGEERAKGNILERFSAQQFPDLHSELNLSSLELGDSALYFCASSAQFSGANVLTFGAGSRLTVL.

Only one count was recorded for this clone. The rearrangement joins TRBV7-2 to TRBJ2-3; D is perhaps TRBD1 (5 bases). Germline V gene lookup returns CDR1 SGHTA and CDR2 FQGNSA. The CDR3 totals 14 residues. V lost 5 bases to trimming and J lost 0 bases, with 9 bases between them. CDR3 coding DNA: TGTGCCAGCAGCACCAGGACAAGCACAGATACGCAGTATTTT. Translating gives CASSTRTSTDTQYF. Variable domain in full (rest from reference TRBV7-2 and TRBJ2-3): GAGVSQSPSNKVTEKGKDVELRCDPISGHTALYWYRQSLGQGLEFLIYFQGNSAPDKSGLPSDRFSAERTGGSVSTLTIQRTQQEDSAVYLCASSTRTSTDTQYFGPGTRLTVL.

CDR3 in amino acids: CASSYTLAGTDTQYF. Written as DNA, the CDR3 is TGTGCCAGCAGTTATACGCTAGCGGGAACCGATACGCAGTATTTT. The rearrangement uses TRBV6-5 and TRBJ2-3, with 9 bases fitting TRBD2. The V gene end was trimmed by 3 bases and the J gene end by 6 bases; junction bases not matched to a gene: 7. The CDR3 length is 15 residues. Germline V gives CDR1 MNHEY, CDR2 SVGAGI.

J is TRBJ2-7 and V is TRBV10-3; 7 nucleotides line up with TRBD1. V lost 3 bases to trimming and J lost 2 bases; unmatched junction nucleotides: 7. Germline V gene data show CDR1 as ENHRY and CDR2 as SYGVKD. This CDR3 has 15 residues. CDR3 sequence (DNA): TGTGCCATCAGTGATCCGACAGGGATTACCTACGAGCAGTACTTC. It specifies CAISDPTGITYEQYF.

The chain links TRBV7-3 to TRBJ2-5, with D possibly being TRBD1 (5 bases). The germline V and J ends were trimmed by 0 bases and 0 bases, with 17 bases remaining between them. Germline values: CDR1 SGHTA, CDR2 FQGTGA. This CDR3 contains 18 residues. The CDR3, as DNA: TGTGCCAGCAGCTTAACGGGTCTCCAGGGTTCGGACCAAGAGACCCAGTACTTC. As protein: CASSLTGLQGSDQETQYF.

The chain has TRBV27 and TRBJ1-5, with D maybe TRBD1 (6 bases). CDR1 and CDR2 (germline): MNHEY, SMNVEV (reference sequence). Trimming left V 5 bases short and J 3 bases short, with 11 bases between. This CDR3 spans 14 amino acids. In nucleotides, the CDR3 is TGTGCCAGCAGTCAGACAGGCTACAATCAGCCCCAGCATTTT. It encodes CASSQTGYNQPQHF.

The chain links TRBV27 to TRBJ2-1, with unresolved D. The CDR3 loop spans 15 amino acids. V dropped 2 bases and J dropped 0 bases, with 8 bases sitting between them. From germline, CDR1 is MNHEY and CDR2 SMNVEV (reference sequence). The CDR3 DNA follows: TGTGCCAGCAGTTTAACAGCCAGCTCCTACAATGAGCAGTTCTTC. Protein product: CASSLTASSYNEQFF.

The chain has TRBV28 and TRBJ1-5, with D possibly being TRBD1 (6 bases). The V gene lost 6 bases and the J gene lost 0 bases, with 15 bases spanning the gap. This CDR3 region has 16 residues. CDR1 MDHEN and CDR2 SYDVKM come from the germline V gene. CDR3 sequence (DNA): TGTGCCAGCAGCTTTCGTAACAGGGTTAGCAATCAGCCCCAGCATTTT. Its translation: CASSFRNRVSNQPQHF.

V is TRBV4-3 and J is TRBJ1-2, with no clear D. The CDR3 is 16 residues long. The V end lost 0 bases, the J end lost 4 bases, and 15 bases lay between the germline ends. CDR1 is LGHNA, CDR2 YSLEER, per germline. The CDR3 sequence: CASSQDLWADAYGYTF. The CDR3 region has the DNA TGCGCCAGCAGCCAAGATCTCTGGGCCGATGCCTATGGCTACACCTTC.

The chain combines TRBV5-1 with TRBJ1-1; no clear D gene. The V and J ends lost 2 bases and 2 bases respectively, with 10 bases between them. This CDR3 comprises 14 residues. From germline, CDR1 is SGHRS and CDR2 YFSETQ. CDR3 coding DNA: TGCGCCAGCAGCTTCCACCCGGGAAACACTGAAGCTTTCTTT. Its protein is CASSFHPGNTEAFF. The complete variable domain, with remaining parts taken from reference TRBV5-1 and TRBJ1-1, reads KAGVTQTPRYLIKTRGQQVTLSCSPISGHRSVSWYQQTPGQGLQFLFEYFSETQRNKGNFPGRFSGRQFSNSRSEMNVSTLELGDSALYLCASSFHPGNTEAFFGQGTRLTVV.

This chain links TRBV27 with TRBJ2-3; possibly TRBD1 for D (6 bases). The germline V gene has CDR1 MNHEY and CDR2 SMNVEV (reference sequence). The CDR3 loop spans 15 amino acids. Trimming pared 2 bases from V and 7 bases from J, leaving 16 bases between. The CDR3 bases are TGTGCCAGCAGTTTAAACTGGGGGCGAGAGAATACGCAGTATTTT. It yields the protein CASSLNWGRENTQYF.

The chain couples TRBV29-1 to TRBJ2-7, with a weak D call TRBD2 (6 bases). The V and J ends lost 4 bases and 4 bases respectively, with 8 bases between them. The CDR3 has 11 amino acids. Germline V gene data show CDR1 as SQVTM and CDR2 as ANQGSEA. DNA of the CDR3: TGCAGCGTTGTCGGGAGTTACGAGCAGTACTTC. Protein product: CSVVGSYEQYF.

V and J are TRBV28 and TRBJ1-5, with D perhaps matching TRBD1 (5 bases). Germline V gene data show CDR1 as MDHEN and CDR2 as SYDVKM. The V and J ends lost 5 bases and 2 bases respectively, with 13 bases between them. This CDR3 comprises 15 residues. The CDR3 spells CASSLTGGGNQPQHF. For the CDR3, the DNA is TGTGCCAGCAGTCTCACAGGAGGGGGCAATCAGCCCCAGCATTTT. Using reference TRBV28 and TRBJ1-5 for the parts outside the CDR3, the full variable domain is DVKVTQSSRYLVKRTGEKVFLECVQDMDHENMFWYRQDPGLGLRLIYFSYDVKMKEKGDIPEGYSVSREKKERFSLILESASTNQTSMYLCASSLTGGGNQPQHFGDGTRLSIL.

This rearrangement joins TRBV5-4 to TRBJ2-7; possibly TRBD2 for D (5 bases). Germline lookup yields CDR1 SGHNT and CDR2 YYREEE (reference sequence). The V and J ends lost 3 bases and 6 bases respectively, with 16 bases between them. The CDR3 is 14 residues long. The CDR3 coding sequence is TGTGCCAGCAGCTATGGCGTAAGTGCGGGCGAGCAGTACTTC. Translated: CASSYGVSAGEQYF.

V usage is TRBV5-4 and J usage is TRBJ2-7; 9 bases fit TRBD2. Germline trimming cut 3 bases from V and 4 bases from J; bases unmatched to any gene: 8. The CDR3 consists of 15 residues. Germline CDR1 reads SGHNT; CDR2 reads YYREEE (reference sequence). The CDR3: CASSYGGREGYEQYF. The CDR3 DNA reads TGTGCCAGCAGCTATGGGGGGCGGGAGGGGTACGAGCAGTACTTC.

V and J are TRBV5-1 and TRBJ1-2; 7 bases agree with TRBD1. In germline, CDR1 is SGHRS, CDR2 YFSETQ. V gave up 4 bases and J gave up 3 bases; unmatched junction bases: 15. The CDR3 loop spans 17 amino acids. This chain's CDR3 is CASSRWGISGTDYGYTF. CDR3 sequence (DNA): TGCGCCAGCAGCCGATGGGGGATTTCCGGGACAGACTATGGCTACACCTTC.

The J gene is TRBJ1-1, the V gene TRBV7-9, with 9 nucleotides matching TRBD1. The CDR3 runs 15 residues. The germline gives CDR1 SEHNR, CDR2 FQNEAQ (reference sequence). V trimming: 5 bases; J trimming: 2 bases; junction bases outside the gene matches: 6. CDR3 in amino acids: CASSLRQGGNTEAFF. Here the CDR3 DNA reads TGTGCCAGCAGCCTCAGACAGGGGGGTAACACTGAAGCTTTCTTT.

The chain recombines TRBV5-1 with TRBJ2-7, with TRBD2 identical over 14 bases. Germline V gene sequence: CDR1 SGHRS, CDR2 YFSETQ. Losses at the gene ends were 4 bases for V and 6 bases for J; bases not matched to a gene: 6. The CDR3 is 15 amino acids. The CDR3 here is CASSPGTSGSLEQYF. Written as DNA, the CDR3 is TGCGCCAGCAGCCCCGGGACTAGCGGGAGTCTCGAGCAGTACTTC.

The table lists this clone with a few counts. The rearrangement joins TRBV19 to TRBJ2-2; D may be TRBD2 (6 bases). The germline gives CDR1 LNHDA, CDR2 SQIVND (reference sequence). This CDR3 region has 14 residues. The V end was cut by 7 bases, the J end by 0 bases, with 9 bases between. The CDR3 sequence is CASTGLSNTGELFF. DNA for the CDR3: TGTGCCAGTACAGGACTATCGAACACCGGGGAGCTGTTTTTT.

The sample holds one count of this clone. This rearrangement joins TRBV28 to TRBJ2-7, with 9 bases lining up with TRBD1. Germline lookup yields CDR1 MDHEN and CDR2 SYDVKM. After removal of 6 bases from V and 1 base from J, the junction contained 4 bases not matched to a gene. The CDR3 has 14 amino acids. The CDR3 nucleotides read TGTGCCAGCAGCCCCGGGACAGGGTCCTACGAGCAGTACTTC. It specifies CASSPGTGSYEQYF.

This clone was counted between two and nine times. The chain combines TRBV15 with TRBJ2-1, with D possibly being TRBD1 (5 bases). The V gene's germline CDR1 is LNHNV and CDR2 YYDKDF (reference sequence). CDR3 length: 15 residues. V was clipped by 4 bases and J by 3 bases, with 13 bases between them. The CDR3 bases are TGTGCCACCAGCAATCCCGGCAGGGACTACAATGAGCAGTTCTTC. Translation gives CATSNPGRDYNEQFF.

The chain has TRBV2 and TRBJ2-2, with 11 nucleotides matching TRBD1. Trimming cost V 8 bases and J 6 bases; bases outside gene matches: 2. The CDR3 totals 13 residues. Germline CDR1 is SNHLY and CDR2 is FYNNEI. CDR3 amino acids: CASAGQGAGELFF. CDR3 DNA sequence: TGTGCCAGCGCGGGACAGGGGGCCGGGGAGCTGTTTTTT.

Only a few counts were recorded for this clone. The genes are TRBV5-1 and TRBJ2-5, with 7 bases fitting TRBD2. In germline, CDR1 is SGHRS, CDR2 YFSETQ. The ends lost 1 base at V and 4 bases at J; junction bases unmatched: 1. There are 13 residues in the CDR3. CDR3 coding DNA: TGCGCCAGCAGCTTGTGGGGGGGAGAGACCCAGTACTTC. Amino acid sequence: CASSLWGGETQYF. Full variable domain (remainder filled in from reference TRBV5-1 and TRBJ2-5): KAGVTQTPRYLIKTRGQQVTLSCSPISGHRSVSWYQQTPGQGLQFLFEYFSETQRNKGNFPGRFSGRQFSNSRSEMNVSTLELGDSALYLCASSLWGGETQYFGPGTRLLVL.

The V gene is TRBV28, the J gene TRBJ2-7; a possible D gene is TRBD2 (5 bases). The CDR3 runs to 17 residues. The germline gives CDR1 MDHEN, CDR2 SYDVKM. Trimming cost V 2 bases and J 3 bases, with 20 bases left between them. The chain's CDR3 is CASSLSSSGNYYYEQYF. The CDR3 nucleotides read TGTGCCAGCAGTTTAAGTTCCTCGGGGAACTACTACTACGAGCAGTACTTC.